These 13 T cell receptor beta chains originate from one sample sequenced in a study of CD4 T cells in relation to SARS-CoV-2 and coronaviruses. Here immunoSEQ multiplex PCR was the method, and the copy in TCRdb shows in-frame clones only, minus some. The sample comprises approximately 38,000 clones, around 87% of which are singletons, and roughly 10% rests with the top ten. Material for sequencing was memory CD4+ T cells from PBMCs. All receptors derive from an adult with COVID-19.

This chain connects TRBV10-3 to TRBJ2-3; no clear D gene. The V and J ends lost 8 bases and 2 bases respectively, with 5 bases between them. The germline CDR1 and CDR2 sequences are ENHRY and SYGVKD. This CDR3 spans 11 amino acids. The CDR3 region has the DNA TGTGCCATCGGAATCACAGATACGCAGTATTTT. Its protein is CAIGITDTQYF.

CDR3 sequence reads: CATSRGGEVGDTQYF. CDR3 bases: TGTGCCACCAGCAGAGGGGGAGAGGTCGGAGATACGCAGTATTTT. This chain uses TRBV15 with TRBJ2-3; tentatively, D is TRBD2 (5 bases). The CDR3 totals 15 residues. Trimming cost V 1 base and J 5 bases, with 13 bases left between them. Germline CDR1 is LNHNV and CDR2 is YYDKDF (reference sequence).

The chain is built from TRBV7-9 and TRBJ2-2; TRBD2 matches at 8 bases. Germline trimming cut 5 bases from V and 3 bases from J; bases unmatched to any gene: 5. The CDR3 covers 15 residues. CDR1 SEHNR and CDR2 FQNEAQ come from the germline V gene (reference sequence). This chain's CDR3 is CASSHGRGDTGELFF. For the CDR3, the DNA is TGTGCCAGCAGCCACGGGCGGGGGGACACCGGGGAGCTGTTTTTT.

This chain connects TRBV7-9 to TRBJ2-2; no reliable D call. The germline V gene has CDR1 SEHNR and CDR2 FQNEAQ (reference sequence). The length of the CDR3 is 11 residues. V was trimmed by 2 bases and J by 5 bases, leaving 0 bases between them. The CDR3 loop is CASSLTGELFF. CDR3 nucleotide sequence: TGTGCCAGCAGCTTAACCGGGGAGCTGTTTTTT.

The chain employs TRBV28 and TRBJ1-2, with TRBD1 identical over 8 bases. CDR1 and CDR2 (germline): MDHEN, SYDVKM. CDR3 length: 14 amino acids. After removal of 6 bases from V and 4 bases from J, the junction contained 7 bases not matched to a gene. The CDR3 DNA reads as TGTGCCAGCAGCCCCGAACAGGGGGGCTATGGCTACACCTTC. Its translation is CASSPEQGGYGYTF.

The chain uses TRBV11-2 and TRBJ1-4; TRBD1 aligns across 9 bases. The J segment lost 7 bases and the V segment lost 6 bases, leaving 6 bases of the junction unmatched. The CDR3 has 14 residues. Germline CDR1 and CDR2: SGHAT and FQNNGV. The CDR3 nucleotides are TGTGCCAGCAGGGCGGGACAGGGTACTGAAAAACTGTTTTTT. It is translated as CASRAGQGTEKLFF.

V usage is TRBV6-5 and J usage is TRBJ2-4; 7 bases agree with TRBD1. Germline CDR1 MNHEY, CDR2 SVGAGI. The CDR3 totals 15 residues. The V gene end was trimmed by 0 bases and the J gene end by 5 bases; junction bases not matched to a gene: 4. CDR3 protein: CASSYSIQGENIQYF. The CDR3 bases are TGTGCCAGCAGTTACTCGATTCAGGGGGAAAACATTCAGTACTTC.

CDR3 bases: TGTGCCAGCAGTCGAGCGACAGGGGGCTCTGGGGCCAACGTCCTGACTTTC. This codes for CASSRATGGSGANVLTF. V gene TRBV2 combines with J gene TRBJ2-6; TRBD1 matches 9 bases. CDR1 and CDR2 (germline): SNHLY, FYNNEI. V lost 5 bases to trimming and J lost 0 bases; unmatched junction nucleotides: 5. CDR3 length: 17 residues.

The V and J genes are TRBV5-1 and TRBJ2-2, with 8 bases aligning to TRBD1. CDR1 SGHRS and CDR2 YFSETQ come from the germline V gene. V shed 3 bases and J 0 bases; nucleotides not matched to a gene: 10. The CDR3 is 18 residues long. CDR3 region: CASSYRDRSFANTGELFF. CDR3 nucleotide sequence: TGCGCCAGCAGCTACCGGGACAGGAGTTTCGCGAACACCGGGGAGCTGTTTTTT.

J is TRBJ1-4 and V is TRBV10-2; 7 positions match TRBD1. The CDR3 runs to 20 residues. Losses at the gene ends were 0 bases for V and 6 bases for J; bases not matched to a gene: 19. Germline V CDR1 and CDR2: WSHSY, SAAADI. The CDR3 region is CASSESLFTARQGADEKLFF. The CDR3 DNA is TGCGCCAGCAGTGAGTCTCTATTCACAGCACGACAGGGTGCCGATGAAAAACTGTTTTTT.

V gene TRBV19 combines with J gene TRBJ2-7; 12 bases match TRBD2. The CDR3 is 13 amino acids. Germline V gives CDR1 LNHDA, CDR2 SQIVND (reference sequence). The junction had 5 bases not matched to a gene; V was cut back by 7 bases and J by 7 bases. The CDR3: CASKSLAGGEQYF. The CDR3 DNA reads as TGTGCCAGTAAGAGCCTAGCGGGGGGGGAGCAGTACTTC.

In this sample, this clone turned up once. The J gene is TRBJ2-1, the V gene TRBV10-1; 7 nucleotides line up with TRBD2. The germline gives CDR1 WNHNN, CDR2 SYGVQD (reference sequence). V was pared by 6 bases and J by 4 bases, with 18 bases of the junction left unmatched. The CDR3 contains 18 residues. The DNA of the CDR3 is TGCGCCAGCAGACGATCGGCTAGCGGCGGGGGAGATTACAATGAGCAGTTCTTC. The encoded protein is CASRRSASGGGDYNEQFF.

The table lists this clone with a few counts. This chain connects TRBV7-9 to TRBJ1-1; D uncertain. Germline V lookup: CDR1 SEHNR, CDR2 FQNEAQ (reference sequence). V shed 5 bases and J shed 1 base, with 17 bases lying between them. The CDR3 spans 16 residues. CDR3 nucleotides: TGTGCCAGCAGCCCCCCCTTTCGCTCGGGGAACACTGAAGCTTTCTTT. Amino acids: CASSPPFRSGNTEAFF.